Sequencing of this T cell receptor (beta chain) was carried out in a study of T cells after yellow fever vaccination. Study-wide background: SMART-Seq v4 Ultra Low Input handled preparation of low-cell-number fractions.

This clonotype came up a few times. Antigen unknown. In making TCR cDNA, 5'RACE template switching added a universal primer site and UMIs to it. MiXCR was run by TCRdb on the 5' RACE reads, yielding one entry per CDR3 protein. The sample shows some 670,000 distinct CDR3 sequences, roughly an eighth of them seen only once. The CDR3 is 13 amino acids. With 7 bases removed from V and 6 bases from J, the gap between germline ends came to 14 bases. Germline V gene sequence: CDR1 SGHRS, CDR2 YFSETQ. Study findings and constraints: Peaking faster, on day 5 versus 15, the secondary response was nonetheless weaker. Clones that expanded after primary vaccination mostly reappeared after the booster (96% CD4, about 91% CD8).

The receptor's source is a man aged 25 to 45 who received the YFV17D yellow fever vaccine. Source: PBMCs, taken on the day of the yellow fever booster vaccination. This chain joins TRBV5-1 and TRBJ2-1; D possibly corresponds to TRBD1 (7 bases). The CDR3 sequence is CASGSGGGNEQFF. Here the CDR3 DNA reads TGCGCCAGCGGGTCAGGGGGAGGCAATGAGCAGTTCTTC.